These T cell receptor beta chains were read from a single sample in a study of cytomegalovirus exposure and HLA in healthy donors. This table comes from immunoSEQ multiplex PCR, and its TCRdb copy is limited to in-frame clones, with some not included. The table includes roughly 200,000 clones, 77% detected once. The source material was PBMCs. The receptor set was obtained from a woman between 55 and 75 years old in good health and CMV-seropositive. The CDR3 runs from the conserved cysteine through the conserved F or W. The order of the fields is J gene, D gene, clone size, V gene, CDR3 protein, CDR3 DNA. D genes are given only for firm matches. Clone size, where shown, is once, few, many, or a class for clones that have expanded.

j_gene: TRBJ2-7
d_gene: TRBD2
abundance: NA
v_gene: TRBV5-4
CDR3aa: CASSPPGLAESYEQYF
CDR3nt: TGTGCCAGCAGCCCGCCGGGACTAGCGGAATCCTACGAGCAGTACTTC

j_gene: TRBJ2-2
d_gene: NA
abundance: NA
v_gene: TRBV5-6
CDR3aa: CASSLGLKSGELFF
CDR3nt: TGTGCCAGCAGCTTGGGGCTGAAGTCCGGGGAGCTGTTTTTT

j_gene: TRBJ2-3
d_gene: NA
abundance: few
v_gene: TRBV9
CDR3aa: CASSPGGSGVTDTQYF
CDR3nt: TGTGCCAGCAGCCCAGGGGGTAGCGGGGTCACAGATACGCAGTATTTT

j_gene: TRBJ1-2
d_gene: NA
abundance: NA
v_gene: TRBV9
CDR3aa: CASSTLTGAYGYTF
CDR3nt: TGTGCCAGCAGCACGCTGACAGGTGCCTATGGCTACACCTTC

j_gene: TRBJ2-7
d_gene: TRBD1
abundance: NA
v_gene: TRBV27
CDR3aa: CASSPLVRDRDYEQYF
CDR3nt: TGTGCCAGCAGTCCACTAGTACGGGACAGGGACTACGAGCAGTACTTC

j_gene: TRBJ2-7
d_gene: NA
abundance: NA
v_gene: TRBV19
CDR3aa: CASSTLDRYEQYF
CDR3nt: TGTGCCAGTAGTACCCTAGACAGATACGAGCAGTACTTC

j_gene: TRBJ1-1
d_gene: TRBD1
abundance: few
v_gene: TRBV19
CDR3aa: CASSSPPGQLMNTEAFF
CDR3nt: TGTGCCAGTAGTTCGCCCCCGGGACAGCTCATGAACACTGAAGCTTTCTTT

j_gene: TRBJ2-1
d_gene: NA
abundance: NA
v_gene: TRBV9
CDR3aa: CASSVTRHEQFF
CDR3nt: TGTGCCAGCAGCGTAACTAGACATGAGCAGTTCTTC

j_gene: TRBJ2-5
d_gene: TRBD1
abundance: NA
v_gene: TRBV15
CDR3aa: CATSSQGAPGETQYF
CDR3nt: TGTGCCACCAGCAGTCAGGGGGCGCCGGGGGAGACCCAGTACTTC

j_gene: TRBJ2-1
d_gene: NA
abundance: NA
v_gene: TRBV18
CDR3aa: CASSPPLAVNEQFF
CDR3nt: TGTGCCAGCTCACCACCACTAGCCGTCAATGAGCAGTTCTTC

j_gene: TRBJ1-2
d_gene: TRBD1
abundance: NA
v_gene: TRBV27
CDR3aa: CASSLSVAGGTYGYTF
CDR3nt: TGTGCCAGCAGTTTATCGGTTGCAGGGGGTACCTATGGCTACACCTTC

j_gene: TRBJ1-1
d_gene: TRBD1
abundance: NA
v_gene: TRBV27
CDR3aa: CASSPTGVVLEAFF
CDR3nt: TGTGCCAGCAGCCCGACAGGGGTGGTCCTTGAAGCTTTCTTT

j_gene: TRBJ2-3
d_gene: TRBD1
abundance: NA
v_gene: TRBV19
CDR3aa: CASSRGQGGSDTQYF
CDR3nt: TGTGCCAGTAGTAGGGGACAGGGCGGATCAGATACGCAGTATTTT

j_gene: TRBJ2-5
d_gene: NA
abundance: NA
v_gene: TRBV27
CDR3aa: CASRGTRETQYF
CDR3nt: TGTGCCAGCAGGGGGACACGAGAGACCCAGTACTTC

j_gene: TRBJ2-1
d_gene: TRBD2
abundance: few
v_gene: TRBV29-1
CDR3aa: CSVEGLAGDSSYNEQFF
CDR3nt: TGCAGCGTTGAAGGACTAGCGGGGGATAGCTCCTACAATGAGCAGTTCTTC

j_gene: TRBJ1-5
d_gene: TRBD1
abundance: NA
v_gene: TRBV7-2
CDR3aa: CASATPGRGQLGNQPQHF
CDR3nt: TGTGCCAGCGCGACACCGGGCAGGGGGCAATTGGGCAATCAGCCCCAGCATTTT

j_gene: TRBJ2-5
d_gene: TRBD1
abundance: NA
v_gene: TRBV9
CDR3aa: CASTKTGNQETQYF
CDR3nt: TGTGCCAGCACAAAGACAGGGAACCAAGAGACCCAGTACTTC

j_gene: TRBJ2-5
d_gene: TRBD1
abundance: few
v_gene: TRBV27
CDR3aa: CASSHRTGDQETQYF
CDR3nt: TGTGCCAGCAGTCATCGGACAGGGGATCAAGAGACCCAGTACTTC

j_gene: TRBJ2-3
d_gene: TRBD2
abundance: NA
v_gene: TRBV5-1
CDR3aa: CASRAGLYSADTQYF
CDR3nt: TGCGCCAGCAGAGCGGGACTCTACTCCGCAGATACGCAGTATTTT

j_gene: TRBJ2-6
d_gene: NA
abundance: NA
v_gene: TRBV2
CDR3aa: CASSYDSSGANVLTF
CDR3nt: TGTGCCAGCAGTTATGATAGCTCTGGGGCCAACGTCCTGACTTTC

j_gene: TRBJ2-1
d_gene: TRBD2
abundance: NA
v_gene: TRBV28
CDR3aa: CASIGGLAYNEQFF
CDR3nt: TGTGCCAGCATCGGGGGACTAGCCTACAATGAGCAGTTCTTC

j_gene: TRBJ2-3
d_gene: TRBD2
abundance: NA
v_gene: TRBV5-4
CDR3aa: CASSFSSGLAGFTDTQYF
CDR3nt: TGTGCCAGCAGCTTCTCTTCGGGACTAGCGGGATTCACAGATACGCAGTATTTT

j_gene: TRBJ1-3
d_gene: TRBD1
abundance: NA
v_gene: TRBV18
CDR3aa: CASSDGTAGNTIYF
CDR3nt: TGTGCCAGCTCCGACGGGACAGCTGGAAACACCATATATTTT

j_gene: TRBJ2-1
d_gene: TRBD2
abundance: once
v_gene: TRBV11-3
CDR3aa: CASSLTSGSYNEQFF
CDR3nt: TGTGCCAGCAGCCTGACTAGCGGCTCCTACAATGAGCAGTTCTTC

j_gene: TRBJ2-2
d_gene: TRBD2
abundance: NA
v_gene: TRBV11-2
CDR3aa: CASSRPGLAGSTGELFF
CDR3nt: TGTGCCAGCAGCCGCCCGGGACTAGCGGGGAGCACCGGGGAGCTGTTTTTT

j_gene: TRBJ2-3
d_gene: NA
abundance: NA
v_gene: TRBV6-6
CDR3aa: CASSWPERGLDTQYF
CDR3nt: TGTGCCAGCAGTTGGCCGGAGAGAGGGTTAGATACGCAGTATTTT

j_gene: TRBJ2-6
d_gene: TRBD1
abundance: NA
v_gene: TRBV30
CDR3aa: CAKDMGRGRRTGANVLTF
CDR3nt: TGTGCCAAAGATATGGGCAGGGGGCGTAGGACTGGGGCCAACGTCCTGACTTTC

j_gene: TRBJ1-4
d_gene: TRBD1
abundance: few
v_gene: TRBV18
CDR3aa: CASRGPANEKLFF
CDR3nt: TGTGCCAGCAGGGGGCCGGCTAATGAAAAACTGTTTTTT

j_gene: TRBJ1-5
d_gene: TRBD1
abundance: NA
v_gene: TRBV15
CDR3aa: CATTAGTGNSNQPQHF
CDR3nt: TGTGCCACTACGGCCGGGACAGGGAATAGCAATCAGCCCCAGCATTTT

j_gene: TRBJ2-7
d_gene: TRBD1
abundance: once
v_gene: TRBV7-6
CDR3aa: CASSLAQGGSYEQYF
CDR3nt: TGTGCCAGCAGCTTAGCACAGGGGGGCTCCTACGAGCAGTACTTC

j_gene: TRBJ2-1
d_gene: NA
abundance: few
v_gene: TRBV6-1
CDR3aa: CASTQSHEQFF
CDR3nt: TGTGCCAGCACGCAGTCGCATGAGCAGTTCTTC

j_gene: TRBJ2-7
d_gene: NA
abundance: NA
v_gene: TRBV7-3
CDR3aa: CASSYQRPGEQYF
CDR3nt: TGTGCCAGCAGCTACCAGCGCCCTGGCGAGCAGTACTTC

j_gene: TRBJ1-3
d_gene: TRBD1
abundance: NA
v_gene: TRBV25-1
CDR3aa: CASAGTGGGNTIYF
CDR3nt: TGTGCCAGCGCCGGGACAGGGGGCGGCAACACCATATATTTT

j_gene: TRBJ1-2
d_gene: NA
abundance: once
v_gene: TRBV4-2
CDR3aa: CASSQDRQGQRGYTF
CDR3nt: TGTGCCAGCAGCCAAGATCGGCAGGGGCAGAGGGGCTACACCTTC

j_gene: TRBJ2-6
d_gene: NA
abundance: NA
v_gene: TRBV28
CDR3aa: CASSFSGANVLTF
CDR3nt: TGTGCCAGCAGTTTCTCCGGGGCCAACGTCCTGACTTTC

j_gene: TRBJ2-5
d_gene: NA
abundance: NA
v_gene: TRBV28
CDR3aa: CVSGSQEETQYF
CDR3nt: TGTGTGTCAGGCTCTCAAGAAGAGACCCAGTACTTC

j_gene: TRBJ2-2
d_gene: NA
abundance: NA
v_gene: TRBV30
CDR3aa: CAWTAKRMNTGELFF
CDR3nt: TGTGCCTGGACCGCCAAGCGTATGAACACCGGGGAGCTGTTTTTT

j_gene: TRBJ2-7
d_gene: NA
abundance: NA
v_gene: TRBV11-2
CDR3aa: CASSFGGGPSYEQYF
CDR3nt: TGTGCCAGCAGCTTTGGGGGGGGGCCTTCCTACGAGCAGTACTTC

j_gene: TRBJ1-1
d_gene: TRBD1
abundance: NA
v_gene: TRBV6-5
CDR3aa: CASSSTGTGYGEAFF
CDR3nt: TGTGCCAGCAGTAGCACCGGGACAGGATATGGTGAAGCTTTCTTT

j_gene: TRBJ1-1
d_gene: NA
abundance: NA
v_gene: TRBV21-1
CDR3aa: CASSERQGMNTEAFF
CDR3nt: TGTGCCAGCAGCGAGAGACAGGGTATGAACACTGAAGCTTTCTTT

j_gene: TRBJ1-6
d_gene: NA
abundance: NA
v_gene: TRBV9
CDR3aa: CASSPATGYNSPLHF
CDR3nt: TGTGCCAGCAGCCCGGCGACAGGTTATAATTCACCCCTCCACTTT

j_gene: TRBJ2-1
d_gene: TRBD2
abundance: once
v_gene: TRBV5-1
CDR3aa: CASSLTSGRVAYNEQFF
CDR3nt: TGCGCCAGCAGCCTAACTAGCGGGAGGGTCGCCTACAATGAGCAGTTCTTC

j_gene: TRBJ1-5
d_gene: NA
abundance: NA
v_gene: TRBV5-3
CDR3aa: CARSISGTSQPQHF
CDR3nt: TGTGCCAGAAGCATCTCCGGGACAAGTCAGCCCCAGCATTTT

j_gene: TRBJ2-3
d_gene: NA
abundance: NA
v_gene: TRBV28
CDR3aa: CASSPPQGGTDTQYF
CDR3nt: TGTGCCAGCAGTCCACCACAGGGTGGCACAGATACGCAGTATTTT

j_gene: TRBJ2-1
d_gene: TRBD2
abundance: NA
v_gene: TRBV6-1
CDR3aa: CASSENIGGVGEQFF
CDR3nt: TGTGCCAGCAGTGAAAATATTGGGGGGGTAGGTGAGCAGTTCTTC

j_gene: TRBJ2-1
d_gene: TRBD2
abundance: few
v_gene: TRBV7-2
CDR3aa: CASSPRLAGVTPQGQFF
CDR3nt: TGTGCCAGCAGCCCGCGACTAGCGGGGGTAACACCCCAAGGGCAGTTCTTC

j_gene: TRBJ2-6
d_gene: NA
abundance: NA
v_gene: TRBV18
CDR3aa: CASSPTSGTGANVLTF
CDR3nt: TGTGCCAGCTCACCAACCTCGGGGACAGGGGCCAACGTCCTGACTTTC

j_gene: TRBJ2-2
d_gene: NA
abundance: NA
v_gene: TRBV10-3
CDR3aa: CAIRKLESNTGELFF
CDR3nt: TGTGCCATCCGCAAACTAGAGTCGAACACCGGGGAGCTGTTTTTT

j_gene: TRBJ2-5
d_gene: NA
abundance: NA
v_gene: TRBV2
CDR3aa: CASTARGMWTQYF
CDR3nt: TGTGCCAGCACCGCCCGCGGTATGTGGACCCAGTACTTC

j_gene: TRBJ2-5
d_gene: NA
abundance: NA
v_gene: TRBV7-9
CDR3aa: CASSLSMYQETQYF
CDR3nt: TGTGCCAGCAGCTTATCTATGTACCAAGAGACCCAGTACTTC

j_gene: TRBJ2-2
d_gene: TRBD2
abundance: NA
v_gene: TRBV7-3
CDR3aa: CASSVGGSGSGELFF
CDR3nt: TGTGCCAGCAGTGTGGGGGGGTCAGGCAGCGGGGAGCTGTTTTTT

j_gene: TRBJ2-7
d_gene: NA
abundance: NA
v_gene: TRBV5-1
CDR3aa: CASSLYRAEVPYEQYF
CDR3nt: TGCGCCAGCAGCTTATACAGGGCGGAGGTACCCTACGAGCAGTACTTC

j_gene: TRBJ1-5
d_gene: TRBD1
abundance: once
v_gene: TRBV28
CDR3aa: CASRRTGTNQPQHF
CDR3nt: TGTGCCAGCAGGCGGACAGGTACCAATCAGCCCCAGCATTTT

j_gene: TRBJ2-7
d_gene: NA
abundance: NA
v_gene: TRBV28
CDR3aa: CASSSALQVRGLVGFYEQYF
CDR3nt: TGTGCCAGCAGTTCCGCCTTACAGGTGAGGGGGTTAGTCGGCTTCTACGAGCAGTACTTC

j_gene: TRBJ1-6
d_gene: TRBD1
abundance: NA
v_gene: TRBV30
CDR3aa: CAWSGQGWSPLHF
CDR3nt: TGTGCCTGGAGTGGACAGGGGTGGTCACCCCTCCACTTT

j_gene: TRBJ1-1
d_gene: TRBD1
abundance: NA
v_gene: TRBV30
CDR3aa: CAWRRDRLNTEAFF
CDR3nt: TGTGCCTGGAGGCGGGACAGGCTGAACACTGAAGCTTTCTTT

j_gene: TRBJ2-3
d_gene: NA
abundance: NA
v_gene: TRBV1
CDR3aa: CTSSQVLGTITDTQYF
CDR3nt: TGCACCAGCAGCCAAGTACTAGGAACGATCACAGATACGCAGTATTTT

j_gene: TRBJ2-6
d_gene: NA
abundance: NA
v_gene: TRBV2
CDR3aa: CASCVVAGANGLTF
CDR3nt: TGTGCCAGCTGCGTGGTAGCTGGGGCCAACGGCCTGACTTTC

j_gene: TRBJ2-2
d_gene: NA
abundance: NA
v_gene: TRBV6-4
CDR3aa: CASSAKPNTGELFF
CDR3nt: TGTGCCAGCAGTGCCAAGCCGAACACCGGGGAGCTGTTTTTT